Listed below are T cell receptor beta chains from one sample, sequenced in a study of cytomegalovirus exposure and HLA in healthy donors. Sequencing was performed with immunoSEQ multiplex PCR; in TCRdb, only in-frame clones are kept and a portion is missing. The sample has over 150,000 clones, approximately 84% seen once; the top ten hold about 4.9%. Input material: PBMCs. The source of these receptors is a man younger than 30 in good health and CMV-seronegative. Each CDR3 is given with its conserved first and last residue. Fields, in order: J gene, D gene, clone size, V gene, CDR3 DNA, CDR3 protein. A D gene is named only where the DNA matches it firmly. Part of the rows lack a size; the others show once, few, many or a class for expanded clones.

>TRBJ2-2|-|-|TRBV29-1
TGCAGCGTGGGCGGGACAGTCAACACCGGGGAGCTGTTTTTT
CSVGGTVNTGELFF
>TRBJ2-7|TRBD2|-|TRBV5-6
TGTGCCAGCAGGTTGGGCGGGGGGGGCACCTACGAGCAGTACTTC
CASRLGGGGTYEQYF
>TRBJ1-3|TRBD1|-|TRBV28
TGTGCCAGCTTTAAGACAGGGCTTGGAAACACCATATATTTT
CASFKTGLGNTIYF
>TRBJ2-3|TRBD1|-|TRBV9
TGTGCCAGCAGGACCGGGACAGGGACTGATACGCAGTATTTT
CASRTGTGTDTQYF
>TRBJ1-6|-|-|TRBV10-2
TGCGCCAGCAGTGAGTCCGCCGAGGGCTCACCCCTCCACTTT
CASSESAEGSPLHF
>TRBJ2-1|TRBD1|-|TRBV5-5
TGTGCCAGCAGCCCGGGACAGGTGCCCTACAATGAGCAGTTCTTC
CASSPGQVPYNEQFF
>TRBJ2-7|TRBD1|-|TRBV27
TGTGCCAGCAGGAGGCCGGGACAGGGGTTCTACGAGCAGTACTTC
CASRRPGQGFYEQYF
>TRBJ2-5|TRBD2|-|TRBV4-3
TGCGCCAGCAGCCAAGGGCTCCAGCGGGAGGTAGAGACCCAGTACTTC
CASSQGLQREVETQYF
>TRBJ2-7|TRBD2|-|TRBV27
TGTGCCAGCAGTCTTATCCTAGCGGGAGGGCCCCACGAGCAGTACTTC
CASSLILAGGPHEQYF
>TRBJ1-6|-|-|TRBV6-5
TGTGCCAGCAGAACCTGGGAGGGGCCGAATTCACCCCTCCACTTT
CASRTWEGPNSPLHF
>TRBJ2-5|-|-|TRBV7-9
TGTGCCAGCAGCACCGCTTCGGGAATAGCGCAAGAGACCCAGTACTTC
CASSTASGIAQETQYF
>TRBJ2-1|TRBD2|once|TRBV6-4
TGTGCCAGCAGTGTATGGACTAGTCCCCTAAATGAGCAGTTCTTC
CASSVWTSPLNEQFF
>TRBJ2-7|-|once|TRBV5-4
TGTGCCAGCAGCTCGGGTCTCTCCTACGAGCAGTACTTC
CASSSGLSYEQYF
>TRBJ1-6|TRBD1|-|TRBV10-3
TGTGCCATCAGTGAGTCGGGACAGAACTATTATTCACCCCTCCACTTT
CAISESGQNYYSPLHF
>TRBJ2-2|TRBD1|-|TRBV7-3
TGTGCCAGCAGCTTTACAGGGGGTACCGGGGAGCTGTTTTTT
CASSFTGGTGELFF
>TRBJ2-5|TRBD1|-|TRBV19
TGTGCCAGCTCACCGGGACAGATCTTTGGGGCCCAGTACTTC
CASSPGQIFGAQYF
>TRBJ1-5|TRBD1|-|TRBV19
TGTGCCAGTAGTACCCGGGGGGGACAGGGATTGGATCAGCCCCAGCATTTT
CASSTRGGQGLDQPQHF
>TRBJ2-5|TRBD2|-|TRBV30
TGTGCCTGGAGTGTTGGGGGAGGGTTTGAGACCCAGTACTTC
CAWSVGGGFETQYF
>TRBJ1-1|-|-|TRBV7-9
TGTTCCAGCAGCTTGGAAGGAGCTGAAGCTTTCTTT
CSSSLEGAEAFF
>TRBJ2-1|TRBD2|once|TRBV15
TGTGCCACCAGCCAAGCGGGACCTTACAATGAGCAGTTCTTC
CATSQAGPYNEQFF
>TRBJ2-1|-|-|TRBV5-1
TGCGCCAGCGCTATTATCAATGAGCAGTTCTTC
CASAIINEQFF
>TRBJ2-7|TRBD1|-|TRBV9
TGTGCCAGCAGCCGGGGGACAGGGGGCTCCTACGAGCAGTACTTC
CASSRGTGGSYEQYF
>TRBJ2-7|-|-|TRBV2
TGTGCCAGCACCCGGGACTCCTACGAGCAGTACTTC
CASTRDSYEQYF
>TRBJ1-5|TRBD1|few|TRBV2
TGTGCCAGCAGTAAGACAGGGCGCAATCAGCCCCAGCATTTT
CASSKTGRNQPQHF
>TRBJ2-2|-|-|TRBV27
TGTGCCAGCAGTTTATCGTGGGGGGAGAACACCGGGGAGCTGTTTTTT
CASSLSWGENTGELFF
>TRBJ2-2|TRBD2|-|TRBV27
TGTGCCAGCAGTTATCTCACTAGCGGCACCGGGGAGCTGTTTTTT
CASSYLTSGTGELFF
>TRBJ1-5|-|-|TRBV30
TGTGCCTGGAGTGACAGGGATTTATATCAGCCCCAGCATTTT
CAWSDRDLYQPQHF
>TRBJ2-1|-|once|TRBV7-3
TGTGCCAGCAGCCCTTCTAGCGTCGATGAGCAGTTCTTC
CASSPSSVDEQFF
>TRBJ2-2|-|-|TRBV9
TGTGCCAGCAGCGTAGCGGGGTCGGAAACCGGGGAGCTGTTTTTT
CASSVAGSETGELFF
>TRBJ2-7|-|-|TRBV18
TGTGCCAGCTCACCGATTGAGGGGGGGAACGAGCAGTACTTC
CASSPIEGGNEQYF
>TRBJ2-3|TRBD1|once|TRBV6-1
TGTGCCAGCACCTCAACAGGGGGCCCAGATACGCAGTATTTT
CASTSTGGPDTQYF
>TRBJ2-7|TRBD1|once|TRBV9
TGTGCCAGCAGCGCTGCCGGGACAGGGACAAAGCAGTACTTC
CASSAAGTGTKQYF
>TRBJ2-1|-|-|TRBV5-4
TGTGCCAGCAGCTCCCTACTAGGTTCCGGCAATGAGCAGTTCTTC
CASSSLLGSGNEQFF
>TRBJ1-1|-|once|TRBV29-1
TGCAGCGTTGAAGGTGGGAGGGGTTGGAGTAGGAACACTGAAGCTTTCTTT
CSVEGGRGWSRNTEAFF
>TRBJ2-2|-|-|TRBV27
TGTGCCAGCAGTGGGGCCGTCGGGGAGCTGTTTTTT
CASSGAVGELFF
>TRBJ2-7|-|-|TRBV7-9
TGTGCCAGCAGCGGCGGGGCCGAAGCCGAGCAGTACTTC
CASSGGAEAEQYF
>TRBJ1-1|-|once|TRBV19
TGTGCCAGTAGACGGGCAGGGGATATGAACACTGAAGCTTTCTTT
CASRRAGDMNTEAFF
>TRBJ2-1|TRBD2|-|TRBV27
TGTGCCAGCATTGGTAGCGGGAGGGAGTCGTTCTTC
CASIGSGRESFF
>TRBJ1-2|TRBD1|-|TRBV7-8
TGTGCCAGCAGCCTCCGGGACAGGGGCTATGGCTACACCTTC
CASSLRDRGYGYTF
>TRBJ1-3|-|-|TRBV7-2
TGTGCCAGCAGCTTAACCAGCACAGCCTCTGGAAACACCATATATTTT
CASSLTSTASGNTIYF
>TRBJ1-5|-|-|TRBV7-6
TGTGCCAGCAGCTCCTTTGACAGTCCCAATCAGCCCCAGCATTTT
CASSSFDSPNQPQHF
>TRBJ2-7|TRBD2|-|TRBV5-5
TGTGCCAGCAGCTTAGCGGGAGTTACCTACGAGCAGTACTTC
CASSLAGVTYEQYF
>TRBJ1-2|TRBD1|-|TRBV7-8
TGTGCCAGCAGCTTAGTTATTTGGACAGGGGGCGATGGCTACACCTTC
CASSLVIWTGGDGYTF
>TRBJ1-1|-|-|TRBV2
TGTGCCAGCGGACAGTCGAACACTGAAGCTTTCTTT
CASGQSNTEAFF
>TRBJ2-5|-|-|TRBV10-1
TGCGCCAGCAGTCGGGGTCACCAAGAGACCCAGTACTTC
CASSRGHQETQYF